This T cell receptor (beta chain) derives from a study of T cells after yellow fever vaccination. This clonotype was recorded at least ten times. In TCRdb, the 5' RACE reads were re-called with MiXCR into one record per CDR3 protein. The sample consists of over 150,000 distinct CDR3 sequences, less than 9% of them appearing once. The germline V and J ends were trimmed by 3 bases and 0 bases, with 18 bases remaining between them. The CDR3 sequence is 17 residues long. Germline assignment: CDR1 LGHNA and CDR2 YNFKEQ. The receptor was isolated from a man younger than 30 who received the YFV17D yellow fever vaccine. The specimen was CD4+ T cells sorted from PBMCs, collected about 5 days after the first yellow fever vaccination. The gene calls are TRBV4-2 and TRBJ2-7, with D uncertain. The CDR3 nucleotides read TGTGCCAGCAGCCACGCGTCCGGTTACCCAACCTCCTACGAGCAGTACTTC. Protein product: CASSHASGYPTSYEQYF.